This T cell receptor (beta chain) was sequenced in a study of cytomegalovirus exposure and HLA in healthy donors. The CDR3 totals 16 residues. Researchers ran the PCR with 60 Vbeta and 13 Jbeta primers. Generated by immunoSEQ multiplex PCR, the TCRdb table keeps only in-frame clones and is missing some. The sample includes about 120,000 clones, 75% to 85% seen only once; the top ten take around 4.5%. Whole-study findings and limits: In terms of immune exposure information, only CMV serostatus was available. TCR beta chains associated with HLA were, in a later analysis, more clonally expanded than equally common others.

Comment on this clone: Its antigen is undetermined.

The sequenced material came from PBMCs. This TCR was sampled from a man in his thirties or forties in good health and CMV-seropositive. The chain recombines TRBV21-1 with TRBJ2-7; TRBD2 reflects the table's D call only, with no check against the DNA. TRBV21-1 is flagged as a pseudogene. The CDR3 sequence is CASSKGTAGLEGEQYF. CDR3 sequence (DNA): TGTGCCAGCAGCAAAGGTACGGCAGGACTAGAGGGCGAGCAGTACTTC.